This TCR beta chain was sequenced in a study of graft-versus-host responses after intestinal transplantation (dated by TCRdb to about 2021). Regarding the study in general: The transplants that recipients got were multivisceral, liver-intestinal, or isolated intestinal. All recipients received anti-thymocyte globulin induction followed by maintenance tacrolimus and steroids for two to four years. After intestinal transplantation, graft-versus-host and host-versus-graft alloreactive T cell clones in the graft, circulation and bone marrow were tracked using bulk TCR-beta CDR3 sequencing. Alloreactive clones were identified by sequencing pre-transplant mixed lymphocyte reaction products and comparing them with unstimulated pre-transplant donor and recipient T cells. The cohort enrolled roughly 25 intestinal transplant recipients including one retransplant, and a few patients lacking pretransplant specimens were excluded. A peak of at least 4% donor T cells among recipient peripheral blood mononuclear cells was the definition used for donor T cell macrochimerism. Samples from a few later patients were sequenced in-house on an Illumina MiSeq with MiXCR processing rather than by the commercial service. General study outcomes and caveats: Early after transplant, declines in HvG clones were associated with peak levels of circulating GvH clones. High GvH to HvG T cell clonal ratios were observed in the allografts of patients with donor T cell macrochimerism. The conclusions were limited by the relatively low number and heterogeneity of the intestinal transplant patients. GvH clones were found in recipient bone marrow, and some of the GvH clones appeared earlier in ileal mucosa or blood, which is consistent with an intestinal mucosal origin.

Trimming takes 2 bases off V and 4 bases off J; junction bases not matched to a gene: 6. The cysteine opens and the phenylalanine closes a CDR3 of 16 amino acids. The retained sequence is limited to the CDR3, 48 bases, with the frame set at the first base. The germline V gene provides CDR1 SQVTM and CDR2 ANQGSEA. Blood samples were collected up to 4 times in the first month after transplant and then at least monthly when available. A note on this clone: What this receptor recognizes is not known. No base qualities exist here, and no much larger clone lies one base off it.

The receptor library was made with the immunoSEQ multiplex PCR assay. For most patients, high-throughput TCR-beta CDR3 sequencing of genomic DNA was performed by Adaptive Biotechnologies. Regarding the original processing steps: Adaptive's ImmunoSEQ software supplied the TCR sequencing data for around 19 patients, while MiXCR and VDJtools were used to process three other patients. CDR3 nucleotide sequences shared by donor and recipient were removed because the origin of these sequences could not be assigned. To be classed as alloreactive, a clone needed at least 2-fold expansion over unstimulated cells and a minimum CFSE-low frequency of 0.002% (template counts) or 0.001% (read counts). A clone was considered mappable if detected in the sequenced pre-transplant spleen, lymph node, or MLR CFSE-low populations of the donor or recipient. Cumulative frequency of alloreactive clones was calculated as a percentage of all sequences weighted by copy number. Held by TCRdb, this immuneACCESS table contains in-frame sequences only and omits some clones. Under half of the omission traces to an unresolved V gene where checked; the cause of the rest is unknown. V and J calls plus clone size are reproduced from that table; the DNA served to infer D and trimming. This sample lists some 23,000 clones; around 94% were detected once. The ten largest make up 0.4% to 0.55% of the sample.

The source was PBMCs, collected 156 days after intestinal transplant. The TCR comes from a human patient who received an intestinal transplant, so some T cells may come from the graft donor. Recombination linked TRBV29-1 to TRBJ2-3; TRBD2 lines up with 13 middle nucleotides. The nucleotide sequence reads as follows: TGCAGCGTTGAACCAGGACTAGCGGGAGTGTCAGATACGCAGTATTTT. The resulting protein is CSVEPGLAGVSDTQYF.